This TCR beta chain was retrieved from a study of Ad26.COV2.S vaccination and SARS-CoV-2 variants. The treatment was: approximately 18 received Ad26.COV2.S at low or high dose, single or two shots; 5 received placebo; per-sample allocation not given. Sampling was performed 63 days after the first vaccine or placebo injection. TCRdb's table, derived via immunoSEQ multiplex PCR, lists solely in-frame clones and lacks some. The sample yields hundreds of thousands of clones, roughly nine tenths seen once. This receptor was taken from a person between 18 and 59 years old who received the Ad26.COV2.S COVID-19 vaccine or a placebo. The sequencing here drew on peripheral blood, taken in a trial of Ad26.COV2.S vaccine versus placebo.

The CDR3 DNA is TGTGCCAGCAGATATGGGAGTCACTATGGCTACACCTTC. It is translated as CASRYGSHYGYTF. This chain links TRBV5-6 with TRBJ1-2; no definite D call. CDR1 is SGHDT, CDR2 YYEEEE, per germline. V lost 5 bases, J lost 3 bases, and 11 bases lay in between. This CDR3 has 13 residues.